A single sample gave rise to the 29 T cell receptor beta chains below, sequenced in a study of blood T cell repertoires in COVID-19. The table came from immunoSEQ multiplex PCR; TCRdb's copy has only in-frame clones and leaves some out. In the table there are over 90,000 clones, 74% of which are singletons. The material sequenced was peripheral blood. These receptors all come from a man aged 70-80 years with COVID-19, enrolled during active disease.

The V and J genes are TRBV9 and TRBJ2-1; TRBD2 matches 9 bases. V lost 0 bases to trimming and J lost 1 base; unmatched junction nucleotides: 8. CDR1 is SGDLS, CDR2 YYNGEE, per germline. The CDR3 spans 18 residues. CDR3 DNA: TGTGCCAGCAGCGTAGGTACGGCGGGAGGGCCTTCCTACAATGAGCAGTTCTTC. This translates into CASSVGTAGGPSYNEQFF.

V gene TRBV18 combines with J gene TRBJ2-3; TRBD2 is a possible D gene (5 bases). The germline V gene encodes CDR1 KGHSH and CDR2 LQKENI. The CDR3 length is 15 residues. V was shortened by 1 base and J by 0 bases, with 8 bases between the two germline ends. DNA of the CDR3: TGTGCCAGCTCACCACGCAGCGGTAGCACAGATACGCAGTATTTT. This encodes CASSPRSGSTDTQYF.

The V gene is TRBV5-1, the J gene TRBJ1-1; TRBD1 is a possible D gene (6 bases). V lost 0 bases and J lost 4, with 13 bases in between. CDR3 length: 15 amino acids. Germline V CDR1 and CDR2: SGHRS, YFSETQ. The CDR3 region is CASSLEGVGGTEAFF. The CDR3 nucleotides are TGCGCCAGCAGCTTGGAGGGGGTTGGGGGCACTGAAGCTTTCTTT.

The chain carries TRBV4-3 and TRBJ1-3; unclear D gene. This CDR3 has 17 amino acids. Germline CDR1 reads LGHNA; CDR2 reads YSLEER. The germline V and J ends were trimmed by 0 bases and 0 bases, with 12 bases remaining between them. The CDR3 loop reads CASSQDPRSYSGNTIYF. CDR3 DNA: TGCGCCAGCAGCCAAGATCCGAGATCCTACTCTGGAAACACCATATATTTT.

Only a few counts were recorded for this clone. The V call is TRBV19, the J call TRBJ1-6; TRBD1 aligns across 7 bases. This CDR3 is 14 amino acids long. Per the germline V gene, CDR1 is LNHDA and CDR2 is SQIVND (reference sequence). Trimming took 6 bases from V and 5 from J; bases not matched to a gene: 4. The CDR3 reads CASRGDRDNSPLHF. As DNA, the CDR3 is TGTGCCAGTAGGGGGGACAGAGATAATTCACCCCTCCACTTT.

The chain couples TRBV9 to TRBJ2-1; 9 bases align to TRBD2. The junction had 9 bases not matched to a gene; V was cut back by 3 bases and J by 8 bases. Germline CDR1 SGDLS, CDR2 YYNGEE. The CDR3 length is 15 residues. CDR3 region: CASSGGRLAVDEQFF. The CDR3 DNA follows: TGTGCCAGCAGCGGCGGACGACTAGCGGTGGATGAGCAGTTCTTC.

The chain links TRBV2 to TRBJ1-1, with TRBD1 identical over 11 bases. V shed 7 bases and J 6 bases; nucleotides not matched to a gene: 7. The CDR3 covers 14 residues. From germline, CDR1 is SNHLY and CDR2 FYNNEI. The DNA of the CDR3 is TGTGCCAGCAACCCGGGACAGGGGGAGTCTGAAGCTTTCTTT. Translating gives CASNPGQGESEAFF.

This clone has only a few counts. Other nucleotide sequences from this sample produce the same CDR3. The chain carries TRBV5-1 and TRBJ1-2, with D perhaps TRBD1 (5 bases). CDR3 size: 12 residues. V dropped 1 base and J dropped 4 bases, with 5 bases sitting between them. The germline V gene has CDR1 SGHRS and CDR2 YFSETQ. This CDR3 reads CASSLQGYGYTF. The CDR3 region has the DNA TGCGCCAGCAGCTTGCAGGGCTATGGCTACACCTTC.

The gene calls are TRBV29-1 and TRBJ1-3; 10 bases are a match to TRBD1. CDR3 length: 14 amino acids. Per germline, CDR1 SQVTM and CDR2 ANQGSEA. V lost 5 bases, J lost 5 bases, and 6 bases stayed unmatched. CDR3 sequence reads: CSVSGQGLRNTIYF. CDR3 bases: TGCAGCGTTTCGGGACAGGGGCTAAGAAACACCATATATTTT.

The rearrangement joins TRBV7-9 to TRBJ1-2; a possible D gene is TRBD1 (5 bases). The germline CDR1 and CDR2 sequences are SEHNR and FQNEAQ (reference sequence). The V gene lost 2 bases and the J gene lost 5 bases, with 6 bases spanning the gap. The CDR3 spans 12 residues. CDR3 region: CASSLSGYGYTF. The CDR3 DNA sequence: TGTGCCAGCAGCTTATCAGGGTATGGCTACACCTTC.

The rearrangement links TRBV28 to TRBJ1-2; 12 nucleotides match TRBD1. Unmatched junction bases numbered 7, after V lost 2 bases and J lost 6 bases. In germline, CDR1 is MDHEN, CDR2 SYDVKM. This CDR3 is built from 16 residues. CDR3 DNA sequence: TGTGCCAGCAGTTTAGGGAGGGACAGGGGGCGGGATGGCTACACCTTC. Translating gives CASSLGRDRGRDGYTF.

The chain has TRBV9 and TRBJ2-2; TRBD1 aligns across 7 bases. There are 16 residues in the CDR3. The germline V gene has CDR1 SGDLS and CDR2 YYNGEE. V lost 1 base to trimming and J lost 1 base; unmatched junction nucleotides: 4. This chain's CDR3 is CASSVPGQKNTGELFF. CDR3 in DNA: TGTGCCAGCAGCGTACCGGGACAGAAGAACACCGGGGAGCTGTTTTTT.

The chain couples TRBV6-1 to TRBJ1-1; D gene unclear. There are 14 residues in the CDR3. Trimming left V 2 bases short and J 1 base short, with 8 bases between. Germline V lookup: CDR1 MNHNS, CDR2 SASEGT. CDR3 DNA sequence: TGTGCCAGCAGTGAATGGCATCCGAACACTGAAGCTTTCTTT. It is translated as CASSEWHPNTEAFF.

The genes are TRBV7-9 and TRBJ1-6; tentatively, D is TRBD1 (5 bases). The ends were cut back, 3 bases at V and 6 bases at J, with 15 bases in the middle. CDR1 and CDR2 from the germline V gene are SEHNR and FQNEAQ (reference sequence). The CDR3 is 16 residues long. The CDR3 here is CASSFLGGSGNSPLHF. The DNA for the CDR3 is TGTGCCAGCAGCTTTTTGGGGGGTTCGGGTAATTCACCCCTCCACTTT.

The V and J genes are TRBV4-3 and TRBJ1-1; TRBD1 aligns across 7 bases. The length of the CDR3 is 14 residues. V was pared by 1 base and J by 10 bases, with 9 bases of the junction left unmatched. Per the germline V gene, CDR1 is LGHNA and CDR2 is YSLEER. The CDR3 reads CASSQVGGQTPAFF. In DNA form, the CDR3 reads TGCGCCAGCAGCCAAGTGGGGGGACAGACTCCAGCTTTCTTT.

This clone came up once. The chain joins TRBV7-2 to TRBJ2-5, with 12 bases that match TRBD2. Germline lookup yields CDR1 SGHTA and CDR2 FQGNSA. Trimming took 3 bases from V and 2 from J; bases not matched to a gene: 4. The CDR3 spans 16 residues. CDR3 region: CASSFALAGGQETQYF. The CDR3 DNA reads as TGTGCCAGCAGCTTCGCCCTAGCGGGAGGGCAAGAGACCCAGTACTTC.

The chain has TRBV6-2 or TRBV6-3 and TRBJ1-5; 7 bases map to TRBD1. This CDR3 has 17 residues. Trimming at V came to 0 bases and at J to 1 base, leaving 6 bases not matched to a gene. CDR1 MNHEY and CDR2 SVGEGT come from the germline V gene. The CDR3 sequence: CASSYSKGTVSNQPQHF. The CDR3 DNA reads as TGTGCCAGCAGTTACTCGAAGGGGACAGTAAGCAATCAGCCCCAGCATTTT.

V is TRBV28 and J is TRBJ2-1; TRBD1 aligns across 8 bases. In germline, CDR1 is MDHEN, CDR2 SYDVKM. The junction had 12 bases not matched to a gene; V was cut back by 3 bases and J by 5 bases. This CDR3 has 17 residues. CDR3: CASSFTPGGVRDNEQFF. The CDR3 DNA follows: TGTGCCAGCAGTTTCACCCCAGGGGGCGTCCGGGACAATGAGCAGTTCTTC.

The chain links TRBV18 to TRBJ2-2; 9 positions agree with TRBD1. Germline loops: CDR1 KGHSH, CDR2 LQKENI. This CDR3 is 18 amino acids long. Trimming removed 4 bases from V and 0 bases from J; junction bases left unmatched: 9. The DNA for the CDR3 is TGTGCCAGCTCACTTGCGACAGGGGGGCTAGCGAACACCGGGGAGCTGTTTTTT. It encodes CASSLATGGLANTGELFF.

The chain employs TRBV28 and TRBJ1-6; possible D gene TRBD1, 6 bases. Germline assignment: CDR1 MDHEN and CDR2 SYDVKM. The V end was cut by 6 bases, the J end by 7 bases, with 16 bases between. The CDR3 is made up of 15 amino acids. CDR3 in DNA: TGTGCCAGCAGGGAATTACAGGGTAACAATTCACCCCTCCACTTT. Its protein product is CASRELQGNNSPLHF.

This chain joins TRBV6-5 and TRBJ1-2; TRBD1 is a possible D gene (5 bases). CDR1 is MNHEY, CDR2 SVGAGI, per germline. Trimming left V 6 bases short and J 4 bases short, with 9 bases between. This CDR3 is built from 12 residues. The CDR3 protein is CASSPGGYGYTF. The CDR3 DNA follows: TGTGCCAGCAGCCCCGGGGGCTATGGCTACACCTTC.

The rearrangement links TRBV19 to TRBJ1-2, with 7 bases matching TRBD1. Looked up from germline, CDR1 is LNHDA and CDR2 is SQIVND (reference sequence). The V gene end was trimmed by 4 bases and the J gene end by 10 bases; junction bases not matched to a gene: 12. This CDR3 comprises 14 residues. The chain's CDR3 is CASSTVLRTGDYTF. As DNA, the CDR3 is TGTGCCAGTAGTACGGTCTTAAGGACAGGCGACTACACCTTC. Combining the CDR3 with reference TRBV19 and TRBJ1-2 gives the whole variable domain DGGITQSPKYLFRKEGQNVTLSCEQNLNHDAMYWYRQDPGQGLRLIYYSQIVNDFQKGDIAEGYSVSREKKESFPLTVTSAQKNPTAFYLCASSTVLRTGDYTFGSGTRLTVV.

The chain recombines TRBV6-5 with TRBJ1-2; D is unclear. This CDR3 comprises 12 residues. Germline values: CDR1 MNHEY, CDR2 SVGAGI. With 2 bases removed from V and 8 bases from J, the gap between germline ends came to 9 bases. In DNA, the CDR3 is TGTGCCAGCAGTTACGGTGGGGAGGGCTACACCTTC. It specifies CASSYGGEGYTF.

This clone has a single count. The V gene is TRBV9, the J gene TRBJ2-2; no clear D gene. This CDR3 comprises 12 residues. Germline CDR1 reads SGDLS; CDR2 reads YYNGEE. V was cut by 4 bases and J by 1 base, with 2 bases left in between. CDR3 DNA sequence: TGTGCCAGCAGCCGGAACACCGGGGAGCTGTTTTTT. Translating it yields CASSRNTGELFF. Combining the CDR3 with reference TRBV9 and TRBJ2-2 gives the whole variable domain DSGVTQTPKHLITATGQRVTLRCSPRSGDLSVYWYQQSLDQGLQFLIQYYNGEERAKGNILERFSAQQFPDLHSELNLSSLELGDSALYFCASSRNTGELFFGEGSRLTVL.

This clone was counted a single time. The V gene is TRBV5-6, the J gene TRBJ2-7; TRBD2 matches at 9 bases. Per the germline V gene, CDR1 is SGHDT and CDR2 is YYEEEE. The CDR3 extends over 15 amino acids. Unmatched junction bases numbered 8, after V lost 1 base and J lost 6 bases. CDR3: CASSLRAGGPFEQYF. CDR3 sequence (DNA): TGTGCCAGCAGCTTGAGGGCGGGAGGGCCGTTCGAGCAGTACTTC.

The count of this clone is one. The V call is TRBV28, the J call TRBJ1-3; 9 bases map to TRBD1. V lost 4 bases, J lost 1 base, and 5 bases stayed unmatched. Per the germline V gene, CDR1 is MDHEN and CDR2 is SYDVKM. The CDR3 runs to 16 residues. The CDR3 DNA follows: TGTGCCAGCAGTTCGACAGGGGGTCTATCTGGAAACACCATATATTTT. Translated, it gives CASSSTGGLSGNTIYF. The entire variable domain, with the rest obtained from reference TRBV28 and TRBJ1-3, is as follows: DVKVTQSSRYLVKRTGEKVFLECVQDMDHENMFWYRQDPGLGLRLIYFSYDVKMKEKGDIPEGYSVSREKKERFSLILESASTNQTSMYLCASSSTGGLSGNTIYFGEGSWLTVV.

This rearrangement joins TRBV29-1 to TRBJ2-3, with 12 nucleotides matching TRBD2. The V gene's germline CDR1 is SQVTM and CDR2 ANQGSEA. The junction had 3 bases not matched to a gene; V was cut back by 7 bases and J by 4 bases. This CDR3 has 13 residues. This chain's CDR3 is CSGTSGTPDTQYF. The CDR3 bases are TGCAGCGGGACTAGCGGGACACCAGATACGCAGTATTTT.

V usage is TRBV28 and J usage is TRBJ1-6; D is unresolved. CDR3 length equals 12 residues. V gave up 8 bases and J gave up 7 bases, with 9 bases separating them. Germline CDR1 is MDHEN and CDR2 is SYDVKM. CDR3 sequence: CASPDGNSPLHF. The DNA of the CDR3 is TGTGCCAGCCCCGACGGGAATTCACCCCTCCACTTT.

In nucleotides, the CDR3 is TGCGCCAGCAGCCAAGGGCCCACAGGTTACGAGCAGTACTTC. Encoded protein: CASSQGPTGYEQYF. The genes are TRBV4-1 and TRBJ2-7; a possible D gene is TRBD1 (5 bases). Germline-derived CDR1 and CDR2 are MGHRA and YSYEKL. V lost 1 base, J lost 4 bases, and 11 bases lay in between. The CDR3 contains 14 residues.